Listed below are T cell receptor beta chains from one sample, sequenced in a study of T cell responses to AZD1222 COVID-19 vaccine. Assay: immunoSEQ multiplex PCR; the TCRdb copy retains only in-frame clones and omits some. Altogether about 130,000 clones are present, just over 85% being singletons, with the ten largest covering around 10%. The sample consisted of peripheral blood, taken on day 0 of AZD1222 vaccination. The source is an adult in good health. Both conserved end residues are part of each CDR3. Each record gives: J gene, CDR3 length, clone size, V gene, D gene, CDR3 protein, CDR3 DNA. A D gene is named only where the DNA matches it firmly. Not every row has a clone size; where given, it reads once, few, many or a size class.

>TRBJ2-7|13|.|TRBV18|.
CASSPIENYEQYF
TGTGCCAGCTCACCTATCGAAAACTACGAGCAGTACTTC
>TRBJ2-5|15|.|TRBV5-4|.
CASSLGRGFQETQYF
TGTGCCAGCAGCTTAGGGCGGGGATTCCAAGAGACCCAGTACTTC
>TRBJ1-1|14|.|TRBV6-5|.
CASSTVGGYTEAFF
TGTGCCAGCAGTACGGTCGGCGGCTACACTGAAGCTTTCTTT
>TRBJ2-1|17|.|TRBV7-9|TRBD2
CASSLAGLAGRRDEQFF
TGTGCCAGCAGCTTAGCGGGACTAGCGGGGAGGAGGGATGAGCAGTTCTTC
>TRBJ1-6|16|.|TRBV6-4|TRBD1
CASSRDRNSYNSPLHF
TGTGCCAGCAGTCGGGACAGAAACTCCTATAATTCACCCCTCCACTTT
>TRBJ2-7|14|.|TRBV6-1|TRBD2
CASSDQRGSYEQYF
TGTGCCAGCAGTGACCAGCGGGGGTCCTACGAGCAGTACTTC
>TRBJ2-7|12|.|TRBV29-1|.
CSVGDGTYEQYF
TGCAGCGTTGGGGACGGAACCTACGAGCAGTACTTC
>TRBJ2-3|14|.|TRBV19|TRBD2
CASSSGGFTDTQYF
TGTGCCAGTAGCTCGGGGGGTTTCACAGATACGCAGTATTTT
>TRBJ1-2|14|.|TRBV11-1|.
CASSRTDGNYGYTF
TGTGCCAGCAGCCGAACGGACGGTAACTATGGCTACACCTTC
>TRBJ2-3|12|.|TRBV30|.
CAWSVHNSAQYF
TGTGCCTGGAGTGTACACAACTCCGCGCAGTATTTT
>TRBJ1-2|14|.|TRBV7-2|.
CASSPAAANYGYTF
TGTGCCAGCAGCCCCGCCGCGGCTAACTATGGCTACACCTTC
>TRBJ2-7|14|.|TRBV5-4|TRBD1
CASSFYHRGIEQYF
TGTGCCAGCAGCTTCTACCACAGGGGCATCGAGCAGTACTTC
>TRBJ1-5|14|.|TRBV9|TRBD1
CASSGQGGTQPQHF
TGTGCCAGCAGTGGACAGGGGGGGACTCAGCCCCAGCATTTT
>TRBJ2-7|12|.|TRBV5-8|TRBD1
CASRGQIYEQYF
TGTGCCAGCAGGGGACAGATCTACGAGCAGTACTTC
>TRBJ2-5|14|.|TRBV5-1|.
CASSRDAGEETQYF
TGCGCCAGCAGCCGGGACGCCGGAGAAGAGACCCAGTACTTC
>TRBJ1-5|14|.|TRBV7-2|TRBD1
CASSQQGSNQPQHF
TGTGCCAGCAGTCAACAGGGGAGCAATCAGCCCCAGCATTTT
>TRBJ2-3|14|.|TRBV30|TRBD1
CAWSKGQGRDTQYF
TGTGCCTGGAGTAAAGGACAGGGCCGAGATACGCAGTATTTT
>TRBJ1-6|18|.|TRBV4-3|.
CASSPNGGYSSYNSPLHF
TGCGCCAGCAGTCCAAACGGCGGGTACAGCTCCTATAATTCACCCCTCCACTTT
>TRBJ2-2|12|.|TRBV9|.
CASSVIGGELFF
TGTGCCAGCAGCGTTATTGGCGGGGAGCTGTTTTTT
>TRBJ1-1|15|.|TRBV6-5|.
CASRGNPGLNTEAFF
TGTGCCAGCAGAGGGAACCCGGGGCTGAACACTGAAGCTTTCTTT
>TRBJ2-3|16|.|TRBV10-1|TRBD2
CASSESGGRGPDTQYF
TGCGCCAGCAGTGAGTCGGGCGGGAGGGGGCCCGATACGCAGTATTTT
>TRBJ1-2|15|few|TRBV7-6|.
CASSLGSGDNYGYTF
TGTGCCAGCAGCTTAGGATCAGGGGATAACTATGGCTACACCTTC
>TRBJ2-7|12|.|TRBV6-2/TRBV6-3|TRBD1
CASSGQGYEQYF
TGTGCCAGCAGCGGACAGGGCTACGAGCAGTACTTC
>TRBJ1-2|15|.|TRBV18|.
CASSPNGPGGEGYTF
TGTGCCAGCTCTCCCAACGGCCCCGGAGGGGAAGGCTACACCTTC
>TRBJ2-7|16|.|TRBV5-5|.
CASSLVSSGAVGEQYF
TGTGCCAGCAGCTTGGTTTCAAGTGGGGCAGTGGGCGAGCAGTACTTC
>TRBJ1-3|14|.|TRBV6-5|.
CASIGGAIGNTIYF
TGTGCCAGCATTGGGGGCGCCATAGGAAACACCATATATTTT
>TRBJ1-2|14|.|TRBV28|.
CASSLGGFFGGYTF
TGTGCCAGCAGTTTAGGGGGCTTTTTCGGTGGCTACACCTTC
>TRBJ2-1|11|.|TRBV29-1|.
CSVLADPKQFF
TGCAGCGTTCTGGCAGATCCTAAGCAGTTCTTC
>TRBJ1-1|14|.|TRBV28|.
CASSLITGNTEAFF
TGTGCCAGCAGTTTAATTACAGGGAACACTGAAGCTTTCTTT
>TRBJ2-1|17|.|TRBV5-6|.
CASSLGYGAFSYNEQFF
TGTGCCAGCAGCTTGGGTTATGGGGCCTTCTCCTACAATGAGCAGTTCTTC
>TRBJ1-5|12|.|TRBV19|.
CASSFTGQPQHF
TGTGCCAGTAGTTTCACGGGGCAGCCCCAGCATTTT
>TRBJ1-5|11|.|TRBV29-1|.
CSVGGDKPQHF
TGCAGCGTTGGAGGGGACAAGCCCCAGCATTTT
>TRBJ2-1|16|.|TRBV7-6|TRBD2
CASSPLSGSAYNEQFF
TGTGCCAGCAGCCCCCTTAGCGGGAGCGCCTACAATGAGCAGTTCTTC
>TRBJ2-5|19|.|TRBV7-8|TRBD1
CASSLQIGVLRTGEKTQYF
TGTGCCAGCAGCCTTCAGATTGGCGTATTGAGGACAGGGGAAAAGACCCAGTACTTC
>TRBJ2-5|17|.|TRBV7-3|TRBD2
CASSLRPGLAGSETQYF
TGTGCCAGCAGCTTAAGGCCGGGACTAGCGGGCTCAGAGACCCAGTACTTC
>TRBJ1-2|13|once|TRBV27|.
CASSFAQSYGYTF
TGTGCCAGCAGTTTCGCACAGAGCTATGGCTACACCTTC
>TRBJ1-6|12|few|TRBV10-3|.
CAIRGGDSPLHF
TGTGCCATCAGAGGGGGGGATTCACCCCTCCACTTT
>TRBJ2-2|15|.|TRBV19|.
CASLCRRLEAGELFF
TGTGCCAGTTTATGTCGGCGACTAGAGGCCGGGGAGCTGTTTTTT
>TRBJ1-5|15|.|TRBV28|.
CASSSQGQGSQPQHF
TGTGCCAGCAGTTCGCAAGGGCAGGGTAGTCAGCCCCAGCATTTT
>TRBJ1-4|15|once|TRBV5-1|.
CASSLYGGQNEKLFF
TGCGCCAGCAGCTTGTACGGGGGACAAAATGAAAAACTGTTTTTT
>TRBJ2-1|15|once|TRBV7-6|TRBD2
CASRPTSGRTNEQFF
TGTGCCAGCAGGCCGACTAGCGGGAGGACTAATGAGCAGTTCTTC
>TRBJ2-3|14|.|TRBV5-4|TRBD1
CASSFDTGVDTQYF
TGTGCCAGCAGCTTCGACACAGGGGTGGATACGCAGTATTTT
>TRBJ1-1|17|.|TRBV10-3|TRBD1
CATSPGTGMGMNTEAFF
TGTGCCACCTCGCCCGGGACAGGGATGGGGATGAACACTGAAGCTTTCTTT
>TRBJ1-2|12|.|TRBV10-2|.
CASSESGASYTF
TGCGCCAGCAGTGAGTCGGGGGCGAGCTACACCTTC
>TRBJ1-1|15|few|TRBV30|.
CAWSVQTPMNTEAFF
TGTGCCTGGAGTGTTCAGACACCCATGAACACTGAAGCTTTCTTT
>TRBJ2-1|17|.|TRBV12-5|.
CASGPQRGGPKVDEQFF
TGTGCTAGTGGTCCCCAGAGGGGGGGCCCAAAGGTAGATGAGCAGTTCTTC
>TRBJ2-1|14|.|TRBV5-4|.
CASTSMGQGRGQFF
TGTGCCAGCACCTCTATGGGTCAGGGCCGTGGGCAGTTCTTC
>TRBJ1-5|12|once|TRBV5-5|.
CASSESNQPQHF
TGTGCCAGCAGCGAGTCAAATCAGCCCCAGCATTTT
>TRBJ1-1|18|.|TRBV19|TRBD1
CASPPQRARDSPFTEAFF
TGTGCCAGCCCACCCCAGAGGGCCCGGGACAGTCCTTTCACTGAAGCTTTCTTT
>TRBJ2-7|12|.|TRBV18|.
CASSPGDHEQYF
TGTGCCAGCTCACCAGGGGACCACGAGCAGTACTTC
>TRBJ1-1|15|.|TRBV7-2|TRBD1
CASSPQQGRITEAFF
TGTGCCAGCAGCCCCCAACAGGGGAGGATCACTGAAGCTTTCTTT
>TRBJ1-4|16|.|TRBV18|.
CASSPNSGGTNEKLFF
TGTGCCAGCTCACCCAATAGCGGGGGAACTAATGAAAAACTGTTTTTT
>TRBJ2-3|14|once|TRBV11-3|TRBD1
CASSEGTATDTQYF
TGTGCCAGCAGCGAAGGGACAGCGACAGATACGCAGTATTTT
>TRBJ1-2|13|.|TRBV27|.
CASSLSLGVGYTF
TGTGCCAGCAGTTTATCGTTGGGGGTTGGCTACACCTTC
>TRBJ2-3|18|.|TRBV6-1|TRBD1
CASSEKGQGEGYRDTQYF
TGTGCCAGCAGTGAAAAGGGACAGGGGGAGGGTTATAGAGATACGCAGTATTTT
>TRBJ2-7|14|few|TRBV7-2|TRBD1
CASSLGQGYYEQYF
TGTGCCAGCAGCTTAGGACAGGGTTACTACGAGCAGTACTTC
>TRBJ2-3|15|.|TRBV7-7|TRBD2
CASSSGGTSTDTQYF
TGTGCCAGCAGCTCCGGGGGGACTAGCACAGATACGCAGTATTTT
>TRBJ2-3|14|.|TRBV19|.
CASSSGVSTDTQYF
TGTGCCAGTAGTAGCGGGGTTAGCACAGATACGCAGTATTTT